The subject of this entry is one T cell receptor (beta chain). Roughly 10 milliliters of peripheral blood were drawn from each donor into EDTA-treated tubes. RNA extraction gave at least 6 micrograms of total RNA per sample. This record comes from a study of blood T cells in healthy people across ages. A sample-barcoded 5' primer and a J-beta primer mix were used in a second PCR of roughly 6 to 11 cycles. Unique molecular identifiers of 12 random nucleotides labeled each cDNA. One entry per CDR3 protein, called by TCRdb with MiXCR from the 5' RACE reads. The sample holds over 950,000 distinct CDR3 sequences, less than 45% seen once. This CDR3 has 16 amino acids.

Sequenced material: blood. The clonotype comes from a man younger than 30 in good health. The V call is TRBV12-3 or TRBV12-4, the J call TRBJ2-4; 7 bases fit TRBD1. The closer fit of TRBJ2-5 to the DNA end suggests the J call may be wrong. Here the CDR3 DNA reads TGTGCCAGCAGTTTAGGAAGGGGGCCAGGCCAAGAGACCCAGTACTTC. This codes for CASSLGRGPGQETQYF.